In this sample, the clone carrying this T cell receptor (beta chain) turned up many times. All patients were treatment-naive before thyroid surgery. These data are taken from a study of metastatic and nonmetastatic thyroid tumors. Germline assignment: CDR1 DFQATT and CDR2 SNEGSKA (reference sequence). The V and J ends lost 2 bases and 5 bases respectively, with 9 bases between them. The CDR3 length is 12 residues. TCRdb reprocessed the PCR reads via MiXCR. The sample consists of fewer than 40,000 clones, about 18% of them appearing once. The chain has TRBV20-1 and TRBJ2-5; D gene ambiguous. The clonotype was recovered from a male donor with papillary thyroid cancer or a benign thyroid nodule (not recorded which). Some clones in this sample may be carry-over from other donors' samples. The sample comprised blood. The CDR3 region has the DNA TGCAGTGCTAGACTAGTTGAGGAGACCCAGTACTTC. This gives the protein CSARLVEETQYF.